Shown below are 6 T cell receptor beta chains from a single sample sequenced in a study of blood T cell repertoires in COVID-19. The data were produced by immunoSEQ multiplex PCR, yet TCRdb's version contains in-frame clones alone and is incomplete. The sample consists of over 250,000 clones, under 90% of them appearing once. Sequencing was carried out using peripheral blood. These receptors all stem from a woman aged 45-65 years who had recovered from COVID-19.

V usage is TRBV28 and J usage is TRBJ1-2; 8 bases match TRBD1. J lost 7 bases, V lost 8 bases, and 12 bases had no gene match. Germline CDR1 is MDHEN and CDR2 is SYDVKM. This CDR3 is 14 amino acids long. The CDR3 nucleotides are TGTGCCAGCGATGACCTAGACAGGGGATCTGGCTACACCTTC. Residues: CASDDLDRGSGYTF.

In nucleotides, the CDR3 is TGTGCCAGCAGCCAAGCCGGACAGGTCGCCTCTGGAAACACCATATATTTT. Translated, it gives CASSQAGQVASGNTIYF. The genes are TRBV3-1 (or the pseudogene TRBV3-2) and TRBJ1-3, with 7 positions matching TRBD1. CDR1 is LGHDT, CDR2 YNNKEL, per germline (reference sequence). V lost 1 base to trimming and J lost 0 bases; unmatched junction nucleotides: 6. This CDR3 is 17 amino acids long.

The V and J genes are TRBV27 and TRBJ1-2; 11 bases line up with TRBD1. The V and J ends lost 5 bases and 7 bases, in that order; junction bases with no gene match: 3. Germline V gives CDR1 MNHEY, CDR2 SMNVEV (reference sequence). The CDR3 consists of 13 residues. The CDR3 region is CASSLGQGAGYTF. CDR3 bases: TGTGCCAGCAGTCTTGGACAGGGGGCTGGCTACACCTTC.

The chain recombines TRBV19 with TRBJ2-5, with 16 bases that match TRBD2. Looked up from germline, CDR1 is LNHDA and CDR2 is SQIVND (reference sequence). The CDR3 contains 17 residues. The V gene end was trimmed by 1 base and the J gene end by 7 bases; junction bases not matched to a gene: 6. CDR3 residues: CASSIGGLAGGPGTQYF. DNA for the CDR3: TGTGCCAGTAGTATAGGGGGACTAGCGGGAGGGCCGGGGACCCAGTACTTC.

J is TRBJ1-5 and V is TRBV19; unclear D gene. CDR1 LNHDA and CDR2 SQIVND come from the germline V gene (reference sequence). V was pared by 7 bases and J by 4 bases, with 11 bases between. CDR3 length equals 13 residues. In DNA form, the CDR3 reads TGTGCCAGTACCCCCTGGCCTAATCAGCCCCAGCATTTT. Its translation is CASTPWPNQPQHF.

The CDR3 sequence: CSASAGTGVGYTF. For the CDR3, the DNA is TGCAGTGCTAGTGCGGGGACAGGGGTTGGCTACACCTTC. This chain joins TRBV20-1 and TRBJ1-2, with 10 bases that match TRBD1. The trim removed 3 bases at V and 7 bases at J, leaving 5 bases unmatched. This CDR3 contains 13 residues. CDR1 and CDR2 from the germline V gene are DFQATT and SNEGSKA (reference sequence).